The 8 T cell receptor beta chains reported below all come from one sample, sequenced in a study of T-cell memory formation after mild COVID-19. TCRdb reprocessed the 5' RACE reads with MiXCR, giving one entry per CDR3 protein. The table lists approximately 300,000 distinct CDR3 sequences, roughly 15% of them singletons. What was sequenced was PBMCs or a T cell subset sorted from them (not recorded which). The receptors here all came from a man aged 18 to 30 who had mild COVID-19 (a few samples of this study predate the infection). Cell type and time point are not known.

There are a few counts of this clonotype. V gene TRBV4-1 combines with J gene TRBJ1-4, with no clear D. The V and J ends lost 1 base and 8 bases respectively, with 11 bases between them. The germline V gene has CDR1 MGHRA and CDR2 YSYEKL. The CDR3 is 14 amino acids. The DNA for the CDR3 is TGCGCCAGCAGCCAAGGGGGTTCCGGCGAAAAACTGTTTTTT. It translates to CASSQGGSGEKLFF.

V gene TRBV14 combines with J gene TRBJ2-7; D uncertain. This CDR3 is built from 13 residues. The V and J ends lost 1 base and 1 base respectively, with 5 bases between them. Germline lookup yields CDR1 SGHDN and CDR2 FVKESK. CDR3 region: CASSQAPSYEQYF. The CDR3 DNA sequence: TGTGCCAGCAGCCAAGCACCTTCCTACGAGCAGTACTTC.

This clonotype was counted only a few times. This chain uses TRBV5-1 with TRBJ2-3; D is uncertain. V lost 7 bases and J 1 base, leaving 10 bases between the germline ends. This CDR3 is 13 amino acids long. Germline CDR1 is SGHRS and CDR2 is YFSETQ. The DNA for the CDR3 is TGCGCCAGCTACTCCCAGGGCACAGATACGCAGTATTTT. This sequence encodes CASYSQGTDTQYF. Full variable domain (remainder filled in from reference TRBV5-1 and TRBJ2-3): KAGVTQTPRYLIKTRGQQVTLSCSPISGHRSVSWYQQTPGQGLQFLFEYFSETQRNKGNFPGRFSGRQFSNSRSEMNVSTLELGDSALYLCASYSQGTDTQYFGPGTRLTVL.

The gene calls are TRBV4-3 and TRBJ1-1; 8 nucleotides match TRBD1. Trimming cost V 1 base and J 6 bases; bases outside gene matches: 1. The CDR3 has 13 residues. Per germline, CDR1 LGHNA and CDR2 YSLEER. As DNA, the CDR3 is TGCGCCAGCAGCCAAGGACAGGGGTCTGAAGCTTTCTTT. Amino acids: CASSQGQGSEAFF.

The chain combines TRBV29-1 with TRBJ2-3, with D tentatively TRBD2 (5 bases). This CDR3 has 15 residues. Germline V gene data show CDR1 as SQVTM and CDR2 as ANQGSEA. V gave up 2 bases and J gave up 4 bases, with 16 bases separating them. CDR3 sequence reads: CSVEKGSPAADTQYF. The CDR3 DNA reads as TGCAGCGTTGAAAAAGGTAGCCCAGCGGCAGATACGCAGTATTTT.

This clonotype was seen only a few times. This chain connects TRBV3-2 to TRBJ2-7; the listed D gene, TRBD1, was not tested against the DNA. TRBV3-2 is a pseudogene. The CDR3 sequence is 14 residues long. The CDR3 nucleotides are TGTGCCAGCAGCCAAGAAGACAGGGCCGCCGAGCAGTACGTC. Its translation: CASSQEDRAAEQYV.

This clonotype came up a few times. The chain has TRBV24-1 and TRBJ2-5; no definite D call. Trimming took 1 base from V and 1 from J, leaving 21 bases between them. This CDR3 has 19 amino acids. CDR1 and CDR2 (germline): KGHDR, SFDVKD. CDR3 DNA: TGTGCCACCAGTGATTTCCGCGTAACCTCTCGACGGGTCCAAGAGACCCAGTACTTC. It encodes CATSDFRVTSRRVQETQYF.

The DNA for the CDR3 is TGTGCCAGCTCACCGGGACTTCTAGATACGCAGTATTTT. Translated: CASSPGLLDTQYF. This rearrangement joins TRBV18 to TRBJ2-3; D is possibly TRBD2 (6 bases). The V end was cut by 3 bases, the J end by 5 bases, with 9 bases between. The CDR3 runs 13 residues. The germline V gene has CDR1 KGHSH and CDR2 LQKENI. Variable domain in full (rest from reference TRBV18 and TRBJ2-3): NAGVMQNPRHLVRRRGQEARLRCSPMKGHSHVYWYRQLPEEGLKFMVYLQKENIIDESGMPKERFSAEFPKEGPSILRIQQVVRGDSAAYFCASSPGLLDTQYFGPGTRLTVL.